The clone carrying this T cell receptor (beta chain) was counted a few times. Its antigen is as yet unknown. The CDR3 consists of 13 residues. Germline lookup yields CDR1 SGHNT and CDR2 YYREEE (reference sequence). The V end was cut by 4 bases, the J end by 4 bases, with 11 bases between. The data originate from a study of beta chain features in type 1 diabetes. The entirety of the isolated RNA underwent reverse transcription, so expressed TCRB transcripts were sequenced. Clones were read by immunoSEQ multiplex PCR, and TCRdb kept only the in-frame ones, dropping some. The sample holds tens of thousands of clones, approximately 70% seen once. Study-level findings and limits: In comparison with healthy donors, patients had naive, central memory and Treg TCRB repertoires that appeared more similar. In all four CD4+ subsets, TCRB CDR3 length was significantly, moderately reduced in type 1 diabetes.

The sequence came from a middle-aged woman with type 1 diabetes. Sequencing was performed on stem cell memory CD4+ T cells from blood. This chain joins TRBV5-4 and TRBJ2-5; D gene ambiguous. The chain's CDR3 is CASSLFSGETQYF. CDR3 DNA: TGTGCCAGCAGCCTCTTCTCAGGAGAGACCCAGTACTTC.